This TCR beta chain was sequenced for a study of blood T cell repertoires in COVID-19. Study at large: Some COVID-19 samples were acute and others convalescent; all came from the United States, Italy and Spain. In each case, the material was cDNA or gDNA derived from T cells, B-cell-depleted T cells, or PBMCs.

In its sample, this clone was seen a few times. This sample also contains other DNA sequences that code for the same CDR3. V lost 6 bases, J lost 5 bases, and 8 bases stayed unmatched. CDR1 KGHSH and CDR2 LQKENI come from the germline V gene. This CDR3 has 14 amino acids. Per the authors' pipeline: Counts of nucleated cells, estimated from reference gene primer amplification, were obtained. Produced via immunoSEQ multiplex PCR; TCRdb's table is partial and in-frame only. V and J calls and clone size are those listed in that table; D and trimming were worked out from the DNA. In the table there are around 140,000 clones, 80% to 85% of which are singletons.

The receptor was derived from a man between 60 and 75 years old with acute or convalescent COVID-19. Source material: peripheral blood. The rearrangement joins TRBV18 to TRBJ2-5; 8 nucleotides agree with TRBD1. The CDR3 here is CASSLQGAGETQYF. The CDR3 nucleotides read TGTGCCAGCTCCCTCCAGGGGGCTGGGGAGACCCAGTACTTC.